This T cell receptor beta chain derives from a study of chemoradiotherapy in HPV16-positive cancers. Regarding the study as a whole: Non-HPV-specific T cells did not expand in tumors during treatment, whereas candidate HPV-specific clones and E7-related motifs did. Functional assays defining HPV-specific T cells used only two HPV16-positive patients.

The table came from immunoSEQ multiplex PCR; TCRdb's copy has only in-frame clones and leaves some out. The sample lists 20,000 to 25,000 clones, 80% to 95% occurring once. Repeated repertoire sampling spanned the course of chemoradiotherapy. A word on this clone: Its antigen is undetermined.

This material consisted of blood, taken from a patient who underwent chemoradiotherapy. The clonotype originates from a human donor with HPV-associated anogenital cancer.

CDR3 protein: CAISESGTLNIQYF. For the CDR3, the DNA is TGTGCCATCAGTGAGTCTGGGACTTTAAACATTCAGTACTTC. The chain carries TRBV10-3 and TRBJ2-4, with TRBD2 as a possible D gene (6 bases). V was cut by 0 bases and J by 6 bases, with 9 bases left in between. This CDR3 region has 14 residues. From germline, CDR1 is ENHRY and CDR2 SYGVKD.